The 18 T cell receptor beta chains reported below all come from one sample, sequenced in a study of T-cell reconstitution after alpha-beta-depleted transplantation in children. As it was prepared, the TCRbeta library received unique molecular identifiers. A single record per CDR3 protein comes from TCRdb applying MiXCR to the PCR reads. Of hundreds of thousands of distinct CDR3 sequences listed, more than 20% are singletons. The material sequenced was PBMCs, mostly from graft donor cells, taken 360 days after TCRalphabeta/CD19-depleted stem cell transplant. Source of these receptors: a boy under two years old who had a stem cell transplant for acute myeloid leukemia, so the T cells may come from the graft donor.

This clonotype has at least ten counts. The rearrangement joins TRBV2 to TRBJ2-1; tentatively, D is TRBD1 (6 bases). CDR1 and CDR2 (germline): SNHLY, FYNNEI. V was pared by 10 bases and J by 3 bases, with 28 bases between. The CDR3 runs 18 residues. The CDR3 bases are TGTGCCACCCTAGTCCCCGATCACTGGGGGCCTAGCTACAATGAGCAGTTCTTC. Amino acids: CATLVPDHWGPSYNEQFF.

V and J are TRBV20-1 and TRBJ2-5, with D perhaps TRBD2 (7 bases). This CDR3 is built from 17 residues. The V end lost 1 base, the J end lost 4 bases, and 22 bases lay between the germline ends. Germline CDR1 DFQATT, CDR2 SNEGSKA (reference sequence). The CDR3 reads CSARVFDGGPNRETQYF. CDR3 sequence (DNA): TGCAGTGCTAGAGTTTTTGACGGGGGGCCTAATAGAGAGACCCAGTACTTC.

The chain employs TRBV14 and TRBJ2-5; 8 bases match TRBD2. With V trimmed by 4 bases and J by 5 bases, 12 bases remained unmatched. CDR3 length equals 16 residues. Germline V gene sequence: CDR1 SGHDN, CDR2 FVKESK. CDR3 region: CASSPAFLGGVETQYF. The CDR3 DNA reads TGTGCCAGCAGCCCCGCTTTCCTCGGGGGGGTGGAGACCCAGTACTTC.

In its sample, this clonotype was seen many times. The genes are TRBV20-1 and TRBJ1-1; no reliable D call. Germline V gives CDR1 DFQATT, CDR2 SNEGSKA (reference sequence). The CDR3 contains 12 residues. V was trimmed by 6 bases and J by 1 base, leaving 9 bases between them. DNA for the CDR3: TGCAGTGCAATGACGGAGAACACTGAAGCTTTCTTT. Encoded protein: CSAMTENTEAFF.

The chain couples TRBV7-8 to TRBJ1-1; 8 bases are a match to TRBD1. Losses at the gene ends were 6 bases for V and 8 bases for J; bases not matched to a gene: 11. The V gene's germline CDR1 is SGHVS and CDR2 FQNEAQ. The CDR3 is 14 residues long. Written as DNA, the CDR3 is TGTGCCAGCAGTTTTACTACAGGGGGTTTCGAAGCTTTCTTT. Translated, it gives CASSFTTGGFEAFF.

This clonotype has more than one count but fewer than ten. The chain uses TRBV9 and TRBJ2-7, with 9 bases identical to TRBD1. Germline values: CDR1 SGDLS, CDR2 YYNGEE. V shed 0 bases, J shed 4 bases, and the junction held 2 bases outside the gene matches. CDR3 length equals 14 residues. The CDR3 protein is CASSVGDREYEQYF. In DNA form, the CDR3 reads TGTGCCAGCAGCGTAGGGGACAGGGAGTACGAGCAGTACTTC.

This clonotype was observed many times. V and J are TRBV29-1 and TRBJ1-1; D is unresolved. V lost 6 bases, J lost 4 bases, and 15 bases lay in between. The CDR3 is 13 residues long. Germline V gene sequence: CDR1 SQVTM, CDR2 ANQGSEA. Here the CDR3 DNA reads TGCAGCGTATACCGAAGTCGTAGCACTGAAGCTTTCTTT. Translated, it gives CSVYRSRSTEAFF.

The chain couples TRBV10-2 to TRBJ1-1; D is unresolved. Per germline, CDR1 WSHSY and CDR2 SAAADI. V shed 7 bases and J shed 1 base, with 10 bases lying between them. This CDR3 is built from 13 residues. DNA of the CDR3: TGCGCCAGCACTAAGACCCCGAACACTGAAGCTTTCTTT. Translated, it gives CASTKTPNTEAFF.

Many counts were recorded for this clonotype. This chain joins TRBV5-5 and TRBJ2-5; 7 bases agree with TRBD1. J lost 1 base, V lost 5 bases, and 2 bases had no gene match. Germline V gene data show CDR1 as SGHKS and CDR2 as YYEKEE (reference sequence). The CDR3 consists of 13 residues. The CDR3 spells CASRTGSQETQYF. CDR3 DNA: TGTGCCAGCAGGACAGGGAGCCAAGAGACCCAGTACTTC.

Details on this clonotype: Possible read error: a much larger clone is one base away. The CDR3 does not close with the conserved phenylalanine or tryptophan, likely indicating a read error. The CDR3 is CSVGGQGALREAFC. The CDR3 region has the DNA TGCAGCGTTGGGGGACAGGGGGCGCTGAGGGAAGCTTTCTGT. This sequence joins TRBV29-1 and TRBJ1-1, with 12 bases fitting TRBD1. Germline assignment: CDR1 SQVTM and CDR2 ANQGSEA. The CDR3 is 14 amino acids. Trimming took 4 bases from V and 8 from J; bases not matched to a gene: 8.

This clonotype showed up just a few times. V gene TRBV29-1 combines with J gene TRBJ2-2; TRBD1 agrees at 8 bases. CDR1 and CDR2 (germline): SQVTM, ANQGSEA. The V and J ends lost 7 bases and 0 bases, in that order; junction bases with no gene match: 7. CDR3 length: 15 amino acids. The CDR3 is CSAVGQVANTGELFF. CDR3 coding DNA: TGCAGCGCCGTGGGACAGGTCGCGAACACCGGGGAGCTGTTTTTT.

This clonotype has at least ten counts. The CDR3 region has the DNA TGTGCCAGTACTAGCGGAGCGAACACCGGGGAGCTGTTTTTT. Its translation: CASTSGANTGELFF. The chain recombines TRBV6-4 with TRBJ2-2; 8 nucleotides align to TRBD2. From germline, CDR1 is MRHNA and CDR2 SNTAGT. The V segment lost 9 bases and the J segment 0 bases; nucleotides outside the gene matches: 3. This CDR3 is 14 amino acids long.

The rearrangement links TRBV7-2 to TRBJ2-1; unclear D gene. Germline CDR1 and CDR2: SGHTA and FQGNSA. The CDR3 spans 12 residues. The ends were cut back, 1 base at V and 10 bases at J, with 8 bases in the middle. The CDR3 DNA is TGTGCCAGCAGCTTAGGGTCCGCCGAGCAGTTCTTC. Translated, it gives CASSLGSAEQFF.

This clonotype was seen repeatedly, ten times or more. This rearrangement joins TRBV28 to TRBJ2-7; TRBD2 aligns across 9 bases. Germline loops: CDR1 MDHEN, CDR2 SYDVKM. This CDR3 spans 17 amino acids. Trimming removed 2 bases from V and 3 bases from J; junction bases left unmatched: 11. The CDR3 protein is CASSLAGGGASGYEQYV. DNA for the CDR3: TGTGCCAGCAGTTTAGCCGGCGGGGGGGCTTCGGGCTACGAGCAGTACGTC.

The J gene is TRBJ2-1, the V gene TRBV4-3; D may be TRBD1 or TRBD2 (7 bases each). This CDR3 comprises 16 residues. V lost 0 bases to trimming and J lost 8 bases, with 17 bases between them. The germline CDR1 and CDR2 sequences are LGHNA and YSLEER. The CDR3 DNA reads as TGCGCCAGCAGCCAAGAACCGGCAGGGGGAGGGGATGAGCAGTTCTTC. This sequence encodes CASSQEPAGGGDEQFF.

The sample holds many counts of this clonotype. This sequence joins TRBV20-1 and TRBJ2-4, with 7 bases that match TRBD2. The germline V gene has CDR1 DFQATT and CDR2 SNEGSKA (reference sequence). The CDR3 contains 16 residues. With V trimmed by 5 bases and J by 3 bases, 13 bases remained unmatched. The CDR3 region is CSASPPGSGNKNIQYF. The CDR3 bases are TGCAGTGCTTCCCCGCCCGGGAGCGGGAACAAAAACATTCAGTACTTC.

In this sample, this clonotype turned up a few times. The chain carries TRBV5-1 and TRBJ1-5; weak D call: TRBD1 (5 bases). Germline CDR1 and CDR2: SGHRS and YFSETQ. The germline V and J ends were trimmed by 4 bases and 7 bases, with 15 bases remaining between them. The CDR3 sequence is 14 residues long. In nucleotides, the CDR3 is TGCGCCAGCAGCCCGGACGGTTCAGGGCAGCCCCAGCATTTT. This gives the protein CASSPDGSGQPQHF. The full variable domain, completed using reference TRBV5-1 and TRBJ1-5, is KAGVTQTPRYLIKTRGQQVTLSCSPISGHRSVSWYQQTPGQGLQFLFEYFSETQRNKGNFPGRFSGRQFSNSRSEMNVSTLELGDSALYLCASSPDGSGQPQHFGDGTRLSIL.

This clonotype was seen only a few times. This sequence joins TRBV5-5 and TRBJ1-4, with TRBD1 as a possible D gene (6 bases). In germline, CDR1 is SGHKS, CDR2 YYEKEE (reference sequence). V was pared by 3 bases and J by 0 bases, with 12 bases between. The CDR3 is 16 amino acids. The CDR3 protein is CASSSTGLATNEKLFF. CDR3 nucleotide sequence: TGTGCCAGCAGCTCGACAGGATTGGCAACTAATGAAAAACTGTTTTTT.